The 18 T cell receptor beta chains given below trace back to one sample, sequenced in a study of T cell repertoires in cytomegalovirus infection. Their target antigens are unknown. TCRdb ran MiXCR on the reads and lists one entry per CDR3 protein. This repertoire shows around 770,000 distinct CDR3 sequences, 25% to 35% found once; its top ten account for roughly 13%. This sample comprised cultured CD8+ T cells from PBMCs, obtained from culture after CMV antigen stimulation. The receptors come from a human donor in good health (CMV status not recorded). Some clones in this sample may be carry-over from other donors' samples.

Details on this clonotype: With a much larger clone just one base away, this may be a read error. J is TRBJ2-1 and V is TRBV7-2; a possible D gene is TRBD1 (6 bases). Per the germline V gene, CDR1 is SGHTA and CDR2 is FQGNSA. The CDR3 length is 17 residues. V lost 1 base, J lost 0 bases, and 13 bases lay in between. The CDR3 region is CASSLGDRPGSYNEQFF. CDR3 sequence (DNA): TGTGCCAGCAGCTTAGGTGACAGGCCGGGCTCCTACAATGAGCAGTTCTTC. Full variable domain (rest looked up from reference TRBV7-2 and TRBJ2-1): GAGVSQSPSNKVTEKGKDVELRCDPISGHTALYWYRQSLGQGLEFLIYFQGNSAPDKSGLPSDRFSAERTGGSVSTLTIQRTQQEDSAVYLCASSLGDRPGSYNEQFFGPGTRLTVL.

The chain links TRBV4-1 to TRBJ1-2, with D unresolved. CDR3 length equals 15 residues. Per germline, CDR1 MGHRA and CDR2 YSYEKL. Trimming cost V 0 bases and J 0 bases, with 8 bases left between them. As DNA, the CDR3 is TGCGCCAGCAGCCAAGAGGAACACCCTAACTATGGCTACACCTTC. It is translated as CASSQEEHPNYGYTF.

This chain uses TRBV6-5 with TRBJ1-1, with D perhaps TRBD1 (6 bases). The CDR3 length is 14 residues. Germline values: CDR1 MNHEY, CDR2 SVGAGI. V dropped 0 bases and J dropped 6 bases, with 11 bases sitting between them. The CDR3 sequence: CASSYSAGDPEAFF. In nucleotides, the CDR3 is TGTGCCAGCAGTTACTCGGCAGGGGACCCTGAAGCTTTCTTT.

On this clonotype itself: This clone may be a read error of a much larger clone one base away. This sequence joins TRBV7-6 and TRBJ2-3, with D possibly matching TRBD2 (7 bases). CDR3 length: 21 amino acids. V gave up 3 bases and J gave up 0 bases, with 28 bases separating them. Germline-derived CDR1 and CDR2 are SGHVS and FNYEAQ. CDR3 sequence reads: CASSFPKTGGGEIASTDTQYF. The CDR3, as DNA: TGTGCCAGCAGCTTCCCTAAGACTGGCGGGGGCGAAATCGCTAGCACAGATACGCAGTATTTT.

The genes are TRBV19 and TRBJ2-3; TRBD2 aligns across 7 bases. The CDR3 loop spans 14 amino acids. Unmatched junction bases numbered 8, after V lost 7 bases and J lost 4 bases. Looked up from germline, CDR1 is LNHDA and CDR2 is SQIVND (reference sequence). The CDR3 spells CASTSGPLPDTQYF. In DNA form, the CDR3 reads TGTGCCAGTACTAGCGGCCCGTTGCCAGATACGCAGTATTTT.

The genes are TRBV7-6 and TRBJ2-5; D perhaps matches TRBD1 (6 bases). V lost 9 bases and J lost 1, with 9 bases in between. The length of the CDR3 is 12 residues. Germline-derived CDR1 and CDR2 are SGHVS and FNYEAQ. The CDR3 nucleotides are TGTGCCAGTGGACAGATCCAAGAGACCCAGTACTTC. It is translated as CASGQIQETQYF.

This clonotype was detected a few times. V gene TRBV27 combines with J gene TRBJ1-4; possible D gene TRBD1, 6 bases. V lost 2 bases, J lost 0 bases, and 19 bases lay in between. The CDR3 totals 19 residues. Germline CDR1 MNHEY, CDR2 SMNVEV (reference sequence). Here the CDR3 reads CASSLRSGALSATNEKLFF. In DNA form, the CDR3 reads TGTGCCAGCAGTTTAAGGTCAGGGGCCCTTTCTGCAACTAATGAAAAACTGTTTTTT.

This sequence joins TRBV5-4 and TRBJ1-1; D may be TRBD1 (6 bases). There are 16 residues in the CDR3. The germline CDR1 and CDR2 sequences are SGHNT and YYREEE (reference sequence). Trimming cost V 5 bases and J 3 bases, with 20 bases left between them. CDR3 sequence (DNA): TGTGCCAGCAGGACTCGGGGACACCTAGGGGACACTGAAGCTTTCTTT. Its translation: CASRTRGHLGDTEAFF.

With regard to this clonotype: A read error is possible here, since a much larger clone lies one base away. The chain is built from TRBV7-2 and TRBJ1-4, with 9 bases fitting TRBD1. The V segment lost 3 bases and the J segment 9 bases; nucleotides outside the gene matches: 8. Germline assignment: CDR1 SGHTA and CDR2 FQGNSA. The CDR3 runs 15 residues. As DNA, the CDR3 is TGTGCCAGCAGCTTGCTCGGGACAGGGTTTAAAAAACTGTTTTTT. Translating it yields CASSLLGTGFKKLFF. The entire variable domain, with the rest obtained from reference TRBV7-2 and TRBJ1-4, is as follows: GAGVSQSPSNKVTEKGKDVELRCDPISGHTALYWYRQSLGQGLEFLIYFQGNSAPDKSGLPSDRFSAERTGGSVSTLTIQRTQQEDSAVYLCASSLLGTGFKKLFFGSGTQLSVL.

This clonotype qualifies as medium-sized. This chain connects TRBV5-1 to TRBJ2-7; 11 bases agree with TRBD2. The germline V gene encodes CDR1 SGHRS and CDR2 YFSETQ. Unmatched junction bases numbered 20, after V lost 4 bases and J lost 5 bases. CDR3 length equals 19 residues. The CDR3 DNA is TGCGCCAGCAGCCCCCATGGGACTAGCGGTCTTACCACGAGGGACGAGCAGTACTTC. It translates to CASSPHGTSGLTTRDEQYF.

The chain's CDR3 is CASSGGAGVNEQFF. CDR3 sequence (DNA): TGCGCCAGCAGCGGGGGGGCCGGAGTGAATGAGCAGTTCTTC. The chain is built from TRBV4-1 and TRBJ2-1; D is perhaps TRBD2 (7 bases). V was clipped by 5 bases and J by 7 bases, with 15 bases between them. The germline gives CDR1 MGHRA, CDR2 YSYEKL. CDR3 size: 14 residues.

This clonotype was seen many times. The CDR3 bases are TGTGCCAGCAGCCGTGATCTAATATATGGCTACACCTTC. It codes for CASSRDLIYGYTF. The chain couples TRBV7-2 to TRBJ1-2; D call uncertain. CDR3 length: 13 amino acids. Trimming cost V 5 bases and J 5 bases, with 12 bases left between them. The V gene's germline CDR1 is SGHTA and CDR2 FQGNSA.

This chain joins TRBV11-2 and TRBJ1-6; 7 nucleotides match TRBD1. This CDR3 has 16 residues. Germline trimming cut 3 bases from V and 9 bases from J; bases unmatched to any gene: 11. Germline-derived CDR1 and CDR2 are SGHAT and FQNNGV. The CDR3: CASSFILLGGLSPLHF. The CDR3 nucleotides read TGTGCCAGCAGCTTTATTTTGTTAGGGGGCCTTTCACCCCTCCACTTT.

This clonotype occurred a few times. The V gene is TRBV6-2 or TRBV6-3, the J gene TRBJ2-7; D is possibly TRBD1 (6 bases). V was cut by 4 bases and J by 6 bases, with 13 bases left in between. Germline CDR1 reads MNHEY; CDR2 reads SVGEGT. The CDR3 loop spans 13 amino acids. The CDR3 bases are TGTGCCAGCAGTTCCACACAGGGTCGCGAGCAGTACGTC. Encoded protein: CASSSTQGREQYV.

The chain has TRBV7-9 and TRBJ1-1, with a tentative D call TRBD1 (5 bases). Germline lookup yields CDR1 SEHNR and CDR2 FQNEAQ (reference sequence). The V and J ends lost 2 bases and 0 bases respectively, with 16 bases between them. This CDR3 is built from 17 residues. The CDR3 sequence: CASSLFDTGRVNTEAFF. The CDR3 DNA follows: TGTGCCAGCAGCTTATTCGATACAGGCCGGGTGAACACTGAAGCTTTCTTT.

The chain uses TRBV7-9 and TRBJ2-1; TRBD2 matches 8 bases. V was pared by 4 bases and J by 1 base, with 6 bases of the junction left unmatched. Germline CDR1 and CDR2: SEHNR and FQNEAQ (reference sequence). This CDR3 is built from 16 residues. DNA of the CDR3: TGTGCCAGCAGCTCCTCGGGGGGGGCGTCCTACAATGAGCAGTTCTTC. This translates into CASSSSGGASYNEQFF.

The CDR3 loop is CASSGRRAGGLYEQYV. The CDR3 bases are TGTGCCAGCAGTGGCAGAAGAGCGGGGGGCCTTTACGAGCAGTACGTC. The genes are TRBV27 and TRBJ2-7; TRBD2 matches 9 bases. CDR3 length: 16 residues. Germline V gives CDR1 MNHEY, CDR2 SMNVEV (reference sequence). The V gene end was trimmed by 5 bases and the J gene end by 4 bases; junction bases not matched to a gene: 12.

The chain couples TRBV7-3 to TRBJ1-2; possible D gene TRBD1, 5 bases. V was shortened by 4 bases and J by 0 bases, with 12 bases between the two germline ends. The V gene's germline CDR1 is SGHTA and CDR2 FQGTGA. This CDR3 is 15 amino acids long. The CDR3 spells CASSSPGRANYGYTF. The DNA for the CDR3 is TGTGCCAGCAGCTCCCCAGGGAGAGCTAACTATGGCTACACCTTC.